The 12 T cell receptor beta chains below come from one sample, sequenced in a study of CD8+CD57+ T cells in acquired aplastic anemia. Profiles of TCR beta VDJ and CDR3 were generated from a genomic DNA template. TCRdb analysed the reads with MiXCR anew, one entry per CDR3 protein. The data hold 250,000 to 300,000 distinct CDR3 sequences, with around 60% observed a single time. Sequences were obtained from sorted CD4+, CD8+, or CD8+CD57+ T cells (not recorded which) from PBMCs. The receptors derive from a human donor with severe aplastic anemia or a healthy control (not recorded which).

The chain is built from TRBV20-1 and TRBJ2-3, with 8 bases identical to TRBD2. The V gene's germline CDR1 is DFQATT and CDR2 SNEGSKA (reference sequence). The CDR3 has 14 amino acids. V gave up 6 bases and J gave up 0 bases; unmatched junction bases: 5. The CDR3 nucleotides are TGCAGTGCCACACTAGCGGCTAGCACAGATACGCAGTATTTT. Translation gives CSATLAASTDTQYF.

This clonotype was observed once. V gene TRBV29-1 combines with J gene TRBJ1-2, with a possible D match to TRBD1 (6 bases). CDR1 SQVTM and CDR2 ANQGSEA come from the germline V gene. The CDR3 covers 14 residues. V dropped 4 bases and J dropped 4 bases, with 16 bases sitting between them. The DNA for the CDR3 is TGCAGCGTTGTGATGGGCAGGGGCGGCTATGGCTACACCTTC. It translates to CSVVMGRGGYGYTF.

This clonotype turned up a few times. The genes are TRBV7-9 and TRBJ1-6; TRBD1 matches 8 bases. Germline values: CDR1 SEHNR, CDR2 FQNEAQ (reference sequence). V shed 4 bases and J 10 bases; nucleotides not matched to a gene: 12. There are 16 residues in the CDR3. CDR3 sequence (DNA): TGTGCCAGCAGCTACCTTCAGACAGGGGACGGGTCACCCCTCCACTTT. Residues: CASSYLQTGDGSPLHF.

This chain connects TRBV7-8 to TRBJ1-6, with 7 bases that match TRBD1. The trim removed 5 bases at V and 9 bases at J, leaving 13 bases unmatched. In germline, CDR1 is SGHVS, CDR2 FQNEAQ. The CDR3 runs 16 residues. As DNA, the CDR3 is TGTGCCAGCAGCCACCTTCAGGGGGATGAAGGTTCACCCCTCCACTTT. This translates into CASSHLQGDEGSPLHF.

Here the CDR3 DNA reads TGTGCCAGCATTGAAGGGACAGGGAGCTATGGCTACACCTTC. Protein: CASIEGTGSYGYTF. The chain carries TRBV12-3 or TRBV12-4 and TRBJ1-2, with 9 positions matching TRBD1. Trimming removed 7 bases from V and 4 bases from J; junction bases left unmatched: 7. The CDR3 consists of 14 residues.

The genes are TRBV7-6 and TRBJ2-1; D unclear. This CDR3 is 15 amino acids long. V lost 5 bases and J lost 5, with 16 bases in between. Looked up from germline, CDR1 is SGHVS and CDR2 is FNYEAQ. CDR3 DNA: TGTGCCAGCAGCCACACAATTGAGGATCACAATGAGCAGTTCTTC. Protein product: CASSHTIEDHNEQFF. Complete variable domain (other parts from reference TRBV7-6 and TRBJ2-1): GAGVSQSPRYKVTKRGQDVALRCDPISGHVSLYWYRQALGQGPEFLTYFNYEAQQDKSGLPNDRFSAERPEGSISTLTIQRTEQRDSAMYRCASSHTIEDHNEQFFGPGTRLTVL.

This clonotype was observed at least ten times. The J gene is TRBJ2-1, the V gene TRBV6-2 or TRBV6-3, with D perhaps given as TRBD1 or TRBD2 (7 bases each). Germline CDR1 is MNHEY and CDR2 is SVGEGT. The V and J ends lost 11 bases and 8 bases respectively, with 16 bases between them. CDR3 length: 12 residues. CDR3 region: CACQTGRDEQFF. The CDR3 coding sequence is TGTGCCTGCCAGACAGGGAGGGATGAGCAGTTCTTC.

This clonotype has a count of ten or more. J is TRBJ2-3 and V is TRBV4-3; no reliable D call. V lost 4 bases and J lost 6, with 11 bases in between. CDR1 and CDR2 from the germline V gene are LGHNA and YSLEER. CDR3 size: 13 residues. The CDR3 region is CASSLGLEDTQYF. DNA for the CDR3: TGCGCCAGCAGCCTTGGTTTGGAGGATACGCAGTATTTT.

The chain has TRBV7-9 and TRBJ1-2, with D perhaps TRBD1 (5 bases). V dropped 4 bases and J dropped 5 bases, with 23 bases sitting between them. Germline V gene sequence: CDR1 SEHNR, CDR2 FQNEAQ (reference sequence). The CDR3 sequence is 17 residues long. For the CDR3, the DNA is TGTGCCAGCAGCTCGCCGGGACTAGCGGGGGGAGGGTATGGCTACACCTTC. Its protein product is CASSSPGLAGGGYGYTF.

A note on this clonotype: The junction differs from germline at one of its ends, possibly a read error. The rearrangement links TRBV7-9 to TRBJ2-7; possible D gene TRBD1, 6 bases. The CDR3 extends over 12 amino acids. CDR1 and CDR2 from the germline V gene are SEHNR and FQNEAQ (reference sequence). For the CDR3, the DNA is TGTGCCAGCAGCTCCGGGCCGCCAGACAGGAACTTC. Translating it yields CASSSGPPDRNF.

This clonotype was observed a single time. In DNA form, the CDR3 reads TGTGCCAGTAATGACAGAGTGAGGGATGGCTACACCTTC. Protein: CASNDRVRDGYTF. The V and J genes are TRBV19 and TRBJ1-2, with D tentatively TRBD1 (5 bases). Trimming removed 7 bases at V and 6 bases at J, with 15 bases between. The CDR3 is 13 residues long. Germline V CDR1 and CDR2: LNHDA, SQIVND (reference sequence).

This clonotype was detected ten times or more. The chain combines TRBV29-1 with TRBJ1-2; 8 nucleotides match TRBD1. This CDR3 is built from 14 residues. Looked up from germline, CDR1 is SQVTM and CDR2 is ANQGSEA. Unmatched junction bases numbered 7, after V lost 7 bases and J lost 0 bases. CDR3 residues: CSGSDRATNYGYTF. The CDR3 bases are TGCAGCGGGTCGGACAGGGCCACTAACTATGGCTACACCTTC. Full variable domain (missing parts from reference TRBV29-1 and TRBJ1-2): SAVISQKPSRDICQRGTSLTIQCQVDSQVTMMFWYRQQPGQSLTLIATANQGSEATYESGFVIDKFPISRPNLTFSTLTVSNMSPEDSSIYLCSGSDRATNYGYTFGSGTRLTVV.